This T cell receptor beta chain was identified during a study of cytomegalovirus exposure and HLA in healthy donors. Study background: Of the donors genotyped, several hundred in all, about 82% fell in the Caucasian-associated ancestry cluster.

PCR involved 60 Vbeta and 13 Jbeta primers. The assay was immunoSEQ multiplex PCR, and TCRdb's table has in-frame clones only and misses some. The sample includes fewer than 110,000 clones, around 85% of them seen just once. A remark on this clone: The antigen remains undetermined.

Broader study findings: Among the sequence variants, a highly shared cluster was likely an artifact of sequencing.

Sequencing input: PBMCs. The receptor was isolated from a young man in good health and CMV-seronegative.

CDR3: CSARGRGPLHF. Here the CDR3 DNA reads TGCAGTGCTAGAGGGAGGGGACCCCTCCACTTT. The chain recombines TRBV20-1 with TRBJ1-6, with TRBD1 as a possible D gene (5 bases). Germline V gene sequence: CDR1 DFQATT, CDR2 SNEGSKA (reference sequence). The CDR3 runs to 11 residues. Trimming pared 1 base from V and 12 bases from J, leaving 7 bases between.